This T cell receptor beta chain stems from a study of T cells expressing NK-cell markers. Background on the study: Most of the eight sequenced donors were HCMV-seropositive; one was seronegative.

Study observations and caveats: The leading position in the CD3+CD56-NKG2C+ fraction of several donors also went to these clonotypes. Five or six donors showed dominant NKG2C+ clonotypes comprising about 1.0-7.5% of their CD8+ T cells. Whether expanded NKG2C-expressing T cell clones recognize HCMV is unknown.

In the case of this clonotype: What it recognizes is unknown.

Germline CDR1 SEHNR, CDR2 FQNEAQ (reference sequence). CDR3 size: 15 residues. Following a re-call of the 5' RACE reads, TCRdb has one entry per CDR3 protein and lacks DNA. This table lists a few hundred thousand distinct CDR3 sequences. The material sequenced was blood T cells: a sorted CD56 or NKG2C T cell subset, CD4+ or CD8+ T cells, or bulk PBMC T cells (not recorded which). This TCR was recovered from a man younger than 35 in good health. J is TRBJ2-3 and V is TRBV7-9; TCRdb picks TRBD2, but there is no DNA to check that call. This chain's CDR3 is CASQGASGRTDTQYF.